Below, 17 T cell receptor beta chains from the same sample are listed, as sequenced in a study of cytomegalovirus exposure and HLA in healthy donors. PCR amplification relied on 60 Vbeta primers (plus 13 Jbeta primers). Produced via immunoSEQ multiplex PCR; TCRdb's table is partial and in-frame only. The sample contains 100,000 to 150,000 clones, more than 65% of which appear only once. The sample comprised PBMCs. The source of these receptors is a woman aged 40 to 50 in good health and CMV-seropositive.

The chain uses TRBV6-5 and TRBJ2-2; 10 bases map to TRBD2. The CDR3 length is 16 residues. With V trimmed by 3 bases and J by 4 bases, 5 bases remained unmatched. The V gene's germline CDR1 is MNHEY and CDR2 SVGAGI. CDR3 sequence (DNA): TGTGCCAGCAGTTATTATAGCGGGAGGCCCACCGGGGAGCTGTTTTTT. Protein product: CASSYYSGRPTGELFF.

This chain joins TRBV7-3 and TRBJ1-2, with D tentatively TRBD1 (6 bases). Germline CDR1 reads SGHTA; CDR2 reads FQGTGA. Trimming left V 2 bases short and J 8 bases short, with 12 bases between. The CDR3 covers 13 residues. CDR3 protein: CASSLGPGEGYTF. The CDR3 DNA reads TGTGCCAGCAGCTTAGGTCCAGGGGAGGGCTACACCTTC.

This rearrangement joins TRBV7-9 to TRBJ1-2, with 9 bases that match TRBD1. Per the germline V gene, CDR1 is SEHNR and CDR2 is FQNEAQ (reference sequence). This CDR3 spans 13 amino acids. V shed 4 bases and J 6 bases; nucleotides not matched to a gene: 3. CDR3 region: CASSSGQGDGYTF. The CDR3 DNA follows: TGTGCCAGCAGCTCGGGACAGGGAGATGGCTACACCTTC.

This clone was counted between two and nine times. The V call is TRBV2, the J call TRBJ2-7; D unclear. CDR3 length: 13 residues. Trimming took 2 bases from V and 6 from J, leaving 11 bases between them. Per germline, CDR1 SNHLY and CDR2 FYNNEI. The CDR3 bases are TGTGCCAGCAGTGAACTCCTCGCAGGCGAGCAGTACTTC. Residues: CASSELLAGEQYF. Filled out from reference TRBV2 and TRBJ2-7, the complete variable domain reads EPEVTQTPSHQVTQMGQEVILRCVPISNHLYFYWYRQILGQKVEFLVSFYNNEISEKSEIFDDQFSVERPDGSNFTLKIRSTKLEDSAMYFCASSELLAGEQYFGPGTRLTVT.

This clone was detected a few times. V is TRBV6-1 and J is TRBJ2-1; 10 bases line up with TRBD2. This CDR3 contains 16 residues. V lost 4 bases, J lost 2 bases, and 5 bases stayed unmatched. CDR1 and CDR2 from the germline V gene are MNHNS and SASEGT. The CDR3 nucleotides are TGTGCCAGCAGTGTTTCGCTAGCGGGGGCCTACAATGAGCAGTTCTTC. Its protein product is CASSVSLAGAYNEQFF.

The CDR3, as DNA: TGTGCCAGCACGGGAGAAGTCAAAAACATTCAGTACTTC. Its protein product is CASTGEVKNIQYF. V usage is TRBV2 and J usage is TRBJ2-4, with D possibly TRBD2 on 6 matching bases. The CDR3 is made up of 13 amino acids. The V end lost 7 bases, the J end lost 3 bases, and 10 bases lay between the germline ends. Germline CDR1 and CDR2: SNHLY and FYNNEI.

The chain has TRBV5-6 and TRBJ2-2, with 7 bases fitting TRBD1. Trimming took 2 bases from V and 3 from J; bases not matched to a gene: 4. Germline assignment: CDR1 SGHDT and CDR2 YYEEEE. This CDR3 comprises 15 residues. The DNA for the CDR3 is TGTGCCAGCAGCTTCGGGACAGCTTACACCGGGGAGCTGTTTTTT. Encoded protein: CASSFGTAYTGELFF. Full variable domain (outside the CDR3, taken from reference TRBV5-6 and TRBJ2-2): DAGVTQSPTHLIKTRGQQVTLRCSPKSGHDTVSWYQQALGQGPQFIFQYYEEEERQRGNFPDRFSGHQFPNYSSELNVNALLLGDSALYLCASSFGTAYTGELFFGEGSRLTVL.

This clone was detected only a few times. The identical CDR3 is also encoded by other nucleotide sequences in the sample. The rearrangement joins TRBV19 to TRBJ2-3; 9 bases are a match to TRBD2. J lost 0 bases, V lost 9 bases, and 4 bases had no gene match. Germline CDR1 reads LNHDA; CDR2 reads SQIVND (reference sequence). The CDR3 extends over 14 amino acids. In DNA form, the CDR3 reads TGTGCCAGCCGCACTAGCGGGAGCACAGATACGCAGTATTTT. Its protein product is CASRTSGSTDTQYF.

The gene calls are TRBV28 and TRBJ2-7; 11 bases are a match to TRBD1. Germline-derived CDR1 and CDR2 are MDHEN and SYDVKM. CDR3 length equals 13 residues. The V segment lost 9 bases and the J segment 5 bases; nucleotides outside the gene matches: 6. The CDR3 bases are TGTGCCAGTCGGGACAGGGGGACCCACGAGCAGTACTTC. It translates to CASRDRGTHEQYF.

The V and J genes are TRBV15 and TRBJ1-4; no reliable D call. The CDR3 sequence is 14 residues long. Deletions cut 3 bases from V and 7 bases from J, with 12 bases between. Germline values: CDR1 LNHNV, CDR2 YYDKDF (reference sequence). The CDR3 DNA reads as TGTGCCACCAGCAGTCGAGGGTCTAGTGAAAAACTGTTTTTT. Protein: CATSSRGSSEKLFF.

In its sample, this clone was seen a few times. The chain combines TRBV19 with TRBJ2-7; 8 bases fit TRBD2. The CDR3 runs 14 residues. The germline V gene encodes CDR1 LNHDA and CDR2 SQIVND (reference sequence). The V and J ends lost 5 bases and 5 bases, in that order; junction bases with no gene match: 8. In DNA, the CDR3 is TGTGCCAGTAGTCCGGGGACTAGTGGGAACGAGCAGTACTTC. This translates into CASSPGTSGNEQYF.

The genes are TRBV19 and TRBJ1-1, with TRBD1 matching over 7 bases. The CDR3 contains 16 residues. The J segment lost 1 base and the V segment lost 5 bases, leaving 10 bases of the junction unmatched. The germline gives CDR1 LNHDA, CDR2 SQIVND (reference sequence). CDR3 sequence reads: CASSGARGRRNTEAFF. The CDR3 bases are TGTGCCAGTAGTGGGGCGAGGGGGCGAAGGAACACTGAAGCTTTCTTT.

CDR3 region: CAISGRSSYEQYF. The CDR3 coding sequence is TGTGCCATTAGCGGGAGGAGCTCCTACGAGCAGTACTTC. This chain links TRBV10-3 with TRBJ2-7; TRBD2 aligns across 10 bases. CDR3 length: 13 amino acids. Germline values: CDR1 ENHRY, CDR2 SYGVKD. V was clipped by 9 bases and J by 0 bases; unmatched bases: 2.

CDR3 loop: CAWSVEANYGYTF. CDR3 DNA sequence: TGTGCCTGGAGTGTGGAGGCTAACTATGGCTACACCTTC. The rearrangement uses TRBV30 and TRBJ1-2; D unresolved. Trimming shortened V by 0 bases and J by 0 bases, and 5 bases separated the two germline ends. This CDR3 has 13 residues. CDR1 is GTSNPN and CDR2 is SVGIG in the germline V gene (reference sequence).

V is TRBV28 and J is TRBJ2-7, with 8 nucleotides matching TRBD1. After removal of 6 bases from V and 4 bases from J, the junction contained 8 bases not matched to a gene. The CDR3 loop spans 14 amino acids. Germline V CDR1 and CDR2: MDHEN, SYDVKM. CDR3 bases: TGTGCCAGCAGCCTGACAGGGGACAAATACGAGCAGTACTTC. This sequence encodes CASSLTGDKYEQYF.

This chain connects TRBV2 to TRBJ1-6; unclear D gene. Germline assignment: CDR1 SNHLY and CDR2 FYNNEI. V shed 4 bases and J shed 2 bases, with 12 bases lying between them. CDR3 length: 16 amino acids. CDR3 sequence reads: CASSVRRETYNSPLHF. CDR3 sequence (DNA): TGTGCCAGCAGTGTTCGGAGGGAGACCTATAATTCACCCCTCCACTTT. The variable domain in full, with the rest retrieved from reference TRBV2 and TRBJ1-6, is EPEVTQTPSHQVTQMGQEVILRCVPISNHLYFYWYRQILGQKVEFLVSFYNNEISEKSEIFDDQFSVERPDGSNFTLKIRSTKLEDSAMYFCASSVRRETYNSPLHFGNGTRLTVT.

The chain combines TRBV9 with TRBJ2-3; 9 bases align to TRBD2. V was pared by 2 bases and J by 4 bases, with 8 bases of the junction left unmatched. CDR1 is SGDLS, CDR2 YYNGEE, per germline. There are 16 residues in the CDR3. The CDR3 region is CASSVGTSGQADTQYF. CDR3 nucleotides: TGTGCCAGCAGCGTGGGAACTAGCGGGCAGGCAGATACGCAGTATTTT.